This paragraph covers one T cell receptor beta chain sequence. The antigen it recognizes is unknown. Nothing much larger sits one base from this clone, and base qualities are not available. This sample is drawn from a study of blood T cell dynamics during melanoma immunotherapy (dated by TCRdb to 2018 to 2021). Turning to the overall study: All patients had metastatic melanoma and were given first-line pembrolizumab or nivolumab plus ipilimumab as standard of care in the United Kingdom. Peripheral T cell receptor repertoires of metastatic melanoma patients were profiled before and after one cycle of checkpoint inhibitor therapy to find early correlates of response. Consecutive patients formed a training cohort, and a further independent group of patients from the same centre was pooled into an external validation set.

General findings and caveats noted by the study authors: Whether the T cell clones driving repertoire changes were melanoma-specific or reflected general immune activation could not be determined in the study. The relatively small sample size was acknowledged as something that could potentially limit how far the results can be generalized. Unlike progressors, patients who went on to achieve disease control showed a bifurcated reorganization of the PBMC repertoire at W3, with either increased clonality or increased diversity.

Every bulk PBMC sample had a fixed 350 ng of DNA loaded. TCR beta CDR3 sequences were amplified from genomic DNA with the immunoSEQ TCRb Assay kit following manufacturer instructions. The KAPA Library Quantification Kit for Illumina platforms was used to quantify the pooled libraries by qPCR. Pooled libraries were clustered at about 0.55-1.1 pM and sequenced on an Illumina NextSeq 500. The original methods were these. TCR data were analyzed using immunoSEQ ANALYZER and the R LymphoSeq package. A rearrangement efficiency score was calculated as productive divided by the sum of productive and non-productive CDR3 sequences. Clonality was measured with the Gini coefficient and diversity with the Renyi index at alpha=1, compared pairwise between timepoints within each patient. Clonal relatedness used an edit distance of 3, and repertoire similarity used the Bhattacharyya coefficient, both computed in LymphoSeq. To classify response, a linear discriminant analysis based on week-3 changes in clonality and diversity was built using the R MASS and caret packages. The immuneACCESS repertoire file appears here via TCRdb, limited to in-frame rearrangements. These files lack a portion of the clones; in checked studies, under half of the deficit traces to unresolved V genes, and the cause of the others is not known. The DNA gave D and trimming, while V, J and clone size come from that table. Recorded for this sample are approximately 6,000 clones; 70% to 90% of them occurred a single time. Less than 4% of the sample rests with the top ten.

The sample's time point label, decoded: pre-treatment baseline. Blood samples were collected before treatment (T0) and at week 3 (W3), after the first cycle of checkpoint blockade. Except for two patients with rapid clinical progression, response was assessed 12 weeks after the first infusion by RECIST 1.1; disease control meant complete response, partial response or stable disease. Any patient who had received prior systemic cancer treatment, was on concomitant immunosuppressant therapy or had synchronous other active malignancies was excluded. To track both circulating cells and T cell turnover, TCR beta was sequenced from bulk PBMC as well as from plasma cell-free DNA. Lymphoprep and SepMate tubes were used to isolate PBMC from blood, and red cell lysis was then performed. QIAamp DNA Blood Mini kits were used to extract DNA from PBMC and from sorted T cell subsets. From a lookup of the germline V gene, CDR1 and CDR2 are SGHTA and FQGNSA. From the cysteine through the phenylalanine, the CDR3 covers 16 amino acids. The CDR3 DNA has 48 bases and is translated from base 1. Between the V and J ends, shortened by 7 bases and 5 bases respectively, the junction contains 21 bases.

Rearrangement joined TRBV7-2 to TRBJ2-4, with the D call tentatively TRBD1 or TRBD2, each fitting 6 bases. This TCR came from a human donor with melanoma. The material was blood, obtained from a patient treated with checkpoint blockade. The nucleotide sequence reads TGTGCCAGCACCCATGGGGGGCTAGTGGGCGAAAACATTCAGTACTTC. This sequence encodes CASTHGGLVGENIQYF.